Below are 29 T cell receptor beta chains sequenced from a single sample in a study of blood T cell repertoires in COVID-19. The table came from immunoSEQ multiplex PCR; TCRdb's copy has only in-frame clones and leaves some out. The table has tens of thousands of clones, 88% seen once. Sequencing was performed on peripheral blood. These receptors all come from a woman aged 70-85 years with acute or convalescent COVID-19.

The chain uses TRBV15 and TRBJ2-3, with D possibly being TRBD1 (7 bases). The CDR3 runs to 17 residues. CDR1 and CDR2 (germline): LNHNV, YYDKDF (reference sequence). The ends were cut back, 0 bases at V and 6 bases at J, with 19 bases in the middle. CDR3 nucleotides: TGTGCCACCAGCAGAGATTACGGAGGGGGCGCAGGTGATACGCAGTATTTT. Translation gives CATSRDYGGGAGDTQYF.

The gene calls are TRBV3-1 (or the pseudogene TRBV3-2) and TRBJ2-1; D call uncertain. Germline assignment: CDR1 LGHDT and CDR2 YNNKEL (reference sequence). V lost 0 bases to trimming and J lost 4 bases, with 10 bases between them. This CDR3 spans 15 amino acids. This CDR3 is CASSQDFNGYNEQFF. In nucleotides, the CDR3 is TGTGCCAGCAGCCAAGATTTCAACGGGTACAATGAGCAGTTCTTC.

The V and J genes are TRBV28 and TRBJ2-2; no clear D. V was pared by 6 bases and J by 9 bases, with 11 bases between. This CDR3 is 12 amino acids long. Germline-derived CDR1 and CDR2 are MDHEN and SYDVKM. In DNA form, the CDR3 reads TGTGCCAGCAGAGCAAGTCCCCGGGAGCTGTTTTTT. Protein product: CASRASPRELFF.

The V and J genes are TRBV30 and TRBJ2-6, with D hard to call. Trimming shortened V by 1 base and J by 0 bases, and 4 bases separated the two germline ends. The CDR3 is 14 residues long. From germline, CDR1 is GTSNPN and CDR2 SVGIG (reference sequence). This CDR3 reads CAWSGGSGANVLTF. CDR3 nucleotides: TGTGCCTGGAGTGGCGGCTCTGGGGCCAACGTCCTGACTTTC.

The chain employs TRBV19 and TRBJ1-2, with D possibly matching TRBD1 (5 bases). Deletions cut 3 bases from V and 4 bases from J, with 6 bases between. The length of the CDR3 is 12 residues. Germline loops: CDR1 LNHDA, CDR2 SQIVND (reference sequence). The CDR3 spells CASSIDSYGYTF. In DNA, the CDR3 is TGTGCCAGTAGTATCGACAGCTATGGCTACACCTTC. Based on the CDR3 plus reference TRBV19 and TRBJ1-2, the full variable domain is DGGITQSPKYLFRKEGQNVTLSCEQNLNHDAMYWYRQDPGQGLRLIYYSQIVNDFQKGDIAEGYSVSREKKESFPLTVTSAQKNPTAFYLCASSIDSYGYTFGSGTRLTVV.

The V gene is TRBV9, the J gene TRBJ1-1; D may be TRBD1 (5 bases). Germline V gene lookup returns CDR1 SGDLS and CDR2 YYNGEE. The CDR3 is 15 amino acids. Trimming stripped 0 bases from V and 1 base from J, with 10 bases between. In DNA, the CDR3 is TGTGCCAGCAGCGTAGTTGTAGGGGCGAACACTGAAGCTTTCTTT. This translates into CASSVVVGANTEAFF.

The chain has TRBV5-5 and TRBJ2-7; D uncertain. CDR1 is SGHKS, CDR2 YYEKEE, per germline (reference sequence). V lost 0 bases to trimming and J lost 2 bases, with 12 bases between them. This CDR3 region has 15 residues. The CDR3 region is CASSLAPLFAYEQYF. CDR3 DNA sequence: TGTGCCAGCAGCTTGGCCCCACTTTTTGCCTACGAGCAGTACTTC.

The chain employs TRBV11-2 and TRBJ1-3; D possibly corresponds to TRBD1 (5 bases). V lost 3 bases and J lost 0, with 9 bases in between. The CDR3 has 15 amino acids. Germline V gene sequence: CDR1 SGHAT, CDR2 FQNNGV. CDR3 bases: TGTGCCAGCAGCTTTGATACAGGCTCTGGAAACACCATATATTTT. Amino acids: CASSFDTGSGNTIYF. Full variable domain (outside the CDR3, taken from reference TRBV11-2 and TRBJ1-3): EAGVAQSPRYKIIEKRQSVAFWCNPISGHATLYWYQQILGQGPKLLIQFQNNGVVDDSQLPKDRFSAERLKGVDSTLKIQPAKLEDSAVYLCASSFDTGSGNTIYFGEGSWLTVV.

The chain carries TRBV27 and TRBJ2-3, with D unresolved. The germline gives CDR1 MNHEY, CDR2 SMNVEV (reference sequence). CDR3 length: 14 residues. Trimming cost V 4 bases and J 0 bases, with 8 bases left between them. In DNA form, the CDR3 reads TGTGCCAGCAGTTCCGAACAAAGCACAGATACGCAGTATTTT. This gives the protein CASSSEQSTDTQYF.

The gene calls are TRBV7-9 and TRBJ2-2; 7 nucleotides match TRBD2. In germline, CDR1 is SEHNR, CDR2 FQNEAQ (reference sequence). The CDR3 runs 16 residues. V lost 5 bases and J lost 6; bases outside the gene matches: 12. Here the CDR3 reads CASSPTGREEAGELFF. CDR3 sequence (DNA): TGTGCCAGCAGCCCCACGGGACGGGAGGAAGCCGGGGAGCTGTTTTTT.

The J gene is TRBJ2-2, the V gene TRBV3-1 (or the pseudogene TRBV3-2); 9 nucleotides line up with TRBD1. The germline CDR1 and CDR2 sequences are LGHDT and YNNKEL (reference sequence). The CDR3 covers 16 residues. V lost 3 bases and J lost 9; bases outside the gene matches: 11. The CDR3 protein is CASSHPTGGAPWELFF. In DNA form, the CDR3 reads TGTGCCAGCAGCCATCCTACAGGGGGCGCTCCCTGGGAGCTGTTTTTT.

This chain connects TRBV5-1 to TRBJ2-1; 7 bases are a match to TRBD1. The junction had 12 bases not matched to a gene; V was cut back by 5 bases and J by 7 bases. Germline V lookup: CDR1 SGHRS, CDR2 YFSETQ. The CDR3 length is 15 residues. The CDR3 reads CASRRTGEIWNEQFF. Here the CDR3 DNA reads TGCGCCAGCAGACGAACAGGGGAAATTTGGAATGAGCAGTTCTTC.

The chain couples TRBV7-3 to TRBJ1-1, with 7 bases fitting TRBD1. The germline gives CDR1 SGHTA, CDR2 FQGTGA. J gave up 1 base and V 3 bases, and 2 bases lay outside the gene matches. This CDR3 has 14 amino acids. CDR3 in DNA: TGTGCCAGCAGCTTCACAGGGGCGAACACTGAAGCTTTCTTT. Translated, it gives CASSFTGANTEAFF.

The V gene is TRBV27, the J gene TRBJ2-1, with 10 bases matching TRBD1. Germline assignment: CDR1 MNHEY and CDR2 SMNVEV (reference sequence). The CDR3 sequence is 16 residues long. V gave up 5 bases and J gave up 7 bases; unmatched junction bases: 11. CDR3 sequence reads: CASSPQKTDRGNEQFF. The CDR3 nucleotides are TGTGCCAGCAGTCCTCAGAAAACGGACAGGGGGAATGAGCAGTTCTTC.

In this sample, this clone turned up a few times. The CDR3 sequence is CAIRQTGNQETQYF. The CDR3 bases are TGTGCCATCAGACAAACAGGGAACCAAGAGACCCAGTACTTC. This chain uses TRBV10-3 with TRBJ2-5; D is possibly TRBD1 (6 bases). The CDR3 has 14 amino acids. V lost 6 bases, J lost 0 bases, and 11 bases lay in between. Germline-derived CDR1 and CDR2 are ENHRY and SYGVKD.

The chain has TRBV28 and TRBJ2-3, with TRBD2 matching over 12 bases. The length of the CDR3 is 17 residues. In germline, CDR1 is MDHEN, CDR2 SYDVKM. V shed 2 bases, J shed 3 bases, and the junction held 6 bases outside the gene matches. CDR3 residues: CASSLRRLAGVTDTQYF. CDR3 in DNA: TGTGCCAGCAGTTTACGGAGACTAGCGGGAGTGACAGATACGCAGTATTTT.

This clone occurred a few times. The CDR3 coding sequence is TGTGCCAGTAGTATGAGAGGAGTCCCTCCAACTAATGAAAAACTGTTTTTT. It is translated as CASSMRGVPPTNEKLFF. The V and J genes are TRBV19 and TRBJ1-4, with D unresolved. From germline, CDR1 is LNHDA and CDR2 SQIVND (reference sequence). CDR3 length: 17 amino acids. Trimming shortened V by 3 bases and J by 0 bases, and 14 bases separated the two germline ends.

This rearrangement joins TRBV5-4 to TRBJ2-1, with 9 bases lining up with TRBD2. Germline lookup yields CDR1 SGHNT and CDR2 YYREEE (reference sequence). This CDR3 has 16 residues. The trim removed 0 bases at V and 4 bases at J, leaving 5 bases unmatched. DNA of the CDR3: TGTGCCAGCAGCTTGGAGCGGGGGGCCTATTACAATGAGCAGTTCTTC. Translation: CASSLERGAYYNEQFF. The full variable domain, with the rest looked up from reference TRBV5-4 and TRBJ2-1, is ETGVTQSPTHLIKTRGQQVTLRCSSQSGHNTVSWYQQALGQGPQFIFQYYREEENGRGNFPPRFSGLQFPNYSSELNVNALELDDSALYLCASSLERGAYYNEQFFGPGTRLTVL.

The V and J genes are TRBV11-2 and TRBJ2-5; 7 bases map to TRBD1. Per the germline V gene, CDR1 is SGHAT and CDR2 is FQNNGV. The V and J ends lost 10 bases and 4 bases, in that order; junction bases with no gene match: 6. CDR3 size: 12 residues. The CDR3 reads CAIADRAETQYF. In nucleotides, the CDR3 is TGTGCCATCGCCGACAGGGCAGAGACCCAGTACTTC.

This clone came up once. V gene TRBV28 combines with J gene TRBJ1-2, with D unclear. Per germline, CDR1 MDHEN and CDR2 SYDVKM. The CDR3 runs to 12 residues. Between the trimmed V and J ends, which lost 1 base and 5 bases, there was a span of 5 bases. The CDR3 reads CASSLSGYGYTF. In nucleotides, the CDR3 is TGTGCCAGCAGTTTATCCGGGTATGGCTACACCTTC.

The genes are TRBV19 and TRBJ2-7; a possible D gene is TRBD1 (6 bases). The germline V gene encodes CDR1 LNHDA and CDR2 SQIVND (reference sequence). This CDR3 contains 14 residues. The V gene lost 5 bases and the J gene lost 5 bases, with 16 bases spanning the gap. Here the CDR3 reads CASSSTGHQNEQYF. The CDR3 DNA is TGTGCCAGTAGTTCAACGGGACACCAAAACGAGCAGTACTTC.

The rearrangement joins TRBV5-4 to TRBJ1-3; D is undetermined. Per the germline V gene, CDR1 is SGHNT and CDR2 is YYREEE (reference sequence). The CDR3 is 16 amino acids. Trimming shortened V by 4 bases and J by 0 bases, and 14 bases separated the two germline ends. Here the CDR3 reads CASSIGGPASGNTIYF. CDR3 sequence (DNA): TGTGCCAGCAGCATAGGCGGGCCGGCCTCTGGAAACACCATATATTTT.

This clone appeared a few times. The chain links TRBV2 to TRBJ2-7, with 7 bases that match TRBD1. V shed 3 bases and J 3 bases; nucleotides not matched to a gene: 8. Germline V CDR1 and CDR2: SNHLY, FYNNEI. This CDR3 is 15 amino acids long. The CDR3 spells CASSDEQGRYYEQYF. DNA of the CDR3: TGTGCCAGCAGTGACGAACAGGGGCGCTACTACGAGCAGTACTTC.

The chain carries TRBV11-2 and TRBJ2-2; TRBD1 aligns across 12 bases. CDR3 size: 17 residues. V shed 1 base, J shed 6 bases, and the junction held 6 bases outside the gene matches. The germline V gene encodes CDR1 SGHAT and CDR2 FQNNGV. Here the CDR3 reads CASSLGGQGARAGELFF. The CDR3 DNA follows: TGTGCCAGCAGCTTAGGGGGACAGGGGGCGAGGGCCGGGGAGCTGTTTTTT.

The chain couples TRBV7-9 to TRBJ2-7, with TRBD1 matching 8 bases. The V segment lost 5 bases and the J segment 5 bases; nucleotides outside the gene matches: 8. This CDR3 has 14 residues. Germline lookup yields CDR1 SEHNR and CDR2 FQNEAQ (reference sequence). The CDR3 nucleotides are TGTGCCAGCAGCCTCGGACAGGGAACCAACGAGCAGTACTTC. This codes for CASSLGQGTNEQYF.

This clone was counted once. The rearrangement links TRBV30 to TRBJ2-7, with 7 bases aligning to TRBD2. Germline V gene data show CDR1 as GTSNPN and CDR2 as SVGIG (reference sequence). The CDR3 is 14 residues long. V trimming: 0 bases; J trimming: 0 bases; junction bases outside the gene matches: 2. In nucleotides, the CDR3 is TGTGCCTGGAGTGTGGGGGGGGACTCCTACGAGCAGTACTTC. As protein: CAWSVGGDSYEQYF. Based on the CDR3 plus reference TRBV30 and TRBJ2-7, the full variable domain is SQTIHQWPATLVQPVGSPLSLECTVEGTSNPNLYWYRQAAGRGLQLLFYSVGIGQISSEVPQNLSASRPQDRQFILSSKKLLLSDSGFYLCAWSVGGDSYEQYFGPGTRLTVT.

The chain recombines TRBV11-2 with TRBJ1-1, with no clear D. Germline V lookup: CDR1 SGHAT, CDR2 FQNNGV. CDR3 length equals 15 residues. Trimming removed 6 bases from V and 0 bases from J, with 14 bases in between. The CDR3 nucleotides are TGTGCCAGCAGTCAGAATGCGGGGTTGAACACTGAAGCTTTCTTT. It specifies CASSQNAGLNTEAFF.

The rearrangement uses TRBV11-2 and TRBJ2-1, with 7 bases matching TRBD1. CDR3 size: 14 residues. J gave up 4 bases and V 5 bases, and 5 bases lay outside the gene matches. Germline V CDR1 and CDR2: SGHAT, FQNNGV. This CDR3 is CASSLRQGYNEQFF. The CDR3 DNA follows: TGTGCCAGCAGCCTACGACAGGGATACAATGAGCAGTTCTTC.

This clone was found a few times. The gene calls are TRBV5-1 and TRBJ1-6; no definite D call. From germline, CDR1 is SGHRS and CDR2 YFSETQ. This CDR3 spans 13 amino acids. Trimming cost V 4 bases and J 9 bases, with 11 bases left between them. DNA for the CDR3: TGCGCCAGCAGCAAAGAACCGGGTTCACCCCTCCACTTT. It encodes CASSKEPGSPLHF.